These T cell receptor beta chains were read from a single sample in a study of OX40 agonist ivuxolimab in advanced cancers. TCRdb's table, derived via immunoSEQ multiplex PCR, lists solely in-frame clones and lacks some. Counted here are around 95,000 clones, under 95% occurring once; the ten biggest clones make up about 0.51%. Sequencing was performed on CD4+ or CD8+ T cells sorted from blood, taken in a trial of the OX40 agonist ivuxolimab. These receptors came from an adult with an advanced solid tumor such as melanoma, head and neck, liver or kidney cancer. CDR3s include the opening cysteine and the closing phenylalanine or tryptophan. The order of the fields is CDR3 length, D gene, clone size, V gene, J gene, CDR3 DNA, CDR3 protein. D genes are given only for firm matches. Expanded clones get a size class; other rows say once, few or many, or leave the size out.

>14|-|-|TRBV5-4|TRBJ2-1
TGTGCCAGCAGCTTGGGACAGCAAAAGGGTAGATGGTTCTTC
CASSLGQQKGRWFF
>12|-|-|TRBV7-9|TRBJ2-1
TGTGCCAGCAGCCCTGACACCCGTGAGCAGTTCTTC
CASSPDTREQFF
>13|-|-|TRBV5-6|TRBJ2-1
TGTGCCAGCAGCTTGAGACTGTACAATGAGCAGTTCTTC
CASSLRLYNEQFF
>18|-|-|TRBV7-3|TRBJ2-1
TGTGCCAGCAGCTTAATACCCCCCTCGAGCGGAACCTACAATGAGCAGTTCTTC
CASSLIPPSSGTYNEQFF
>16|TRBD2|few|TRBV4-3|TRBJ2-5
TGCGCCAGCAGCCAAGATGGATTAGCGGGCCAAGAGACCCAGTACTTC
CASSQDGLAGQETQYF
>16|TRBD1|-|TRBV4-1|TRBJ1-3
TGCGCCAGCAGCCGAGGGGAGGGGGCGAGTGGAAACACCATATATTTT
CASSRGEGASGNTIYF
>13|-|-|TRBV9|TRBJ2-1
TGTGCCAGCAGCGTATCAGGGCCGGATGAGCAGTTCTTC
CASSVSGPDEQFF
>13|-|-|TRBV28|TRBJ2-5
TGTGCCAGCAGCACACCGGCGCAAGAGACCCAGTACTTC
CASSTPAQETQYF
>17|TRBD2|-|TRBV19|TRBJ2-1
TGTGCCAGTAGTATAGTGAGCGGGAGGGCGTCTCGCAATGAGCAGTTCTTC
CASSIVSGRASRNEQFF
>14|TRBD1|once|TRBV4-3|TRBJ1-1
TGCGCCAGCAGCCGCGCCGACAGGGACGTGGAAGCTTTCTTT
CASSRADRDVEAFF
>13|TRBD1|-|TRBV6-6|TRBJ2-7
TGTGCCAGCATTTCCGGGACAGACTACGAGCAGTACTTC
CASISGTDYEQYF
>11|TRBD2|-|TRBV29-1|TRBJ2-3
TGCAGCGGCGGGAGGGGGGATACGCAGTATTTT
CSGGRGDTQYF
>13|-|-|TRBV7-9|TRBJ1-1
TGTGCCAGCAGCTCCGAGGGGGGAACTGAAGCTTTCTTT
CASSSEGGTEAFF
>15|TRBD1|-|TRBV28|TRBJ1-5
TGTGCCAGCAGTCCAGGACAGGGGGAGCATCAGCCCCAGCATTTT
CASSPGQGEHQPQHF
>14|-|-|TRBV5-4|TRBJ1-1
TGTGCCAGCAGCCTCAATCAGGGTTCCACTGAAGCTTTCTTT
CASSLNQGSTEAFF
>15|TRBD2|-|TRBV10-3|TRBJ2-7
TGTGCCATCAGCACCGAACTAGCGAGATCGGACGAGCAGTACTTC
CAISTELARSDEQYF
>15|-|-|TRBV28|TRBJ1-1
TGTGCCAGCAGTTTTTTGAGCTCTCGGCACACTGAAGCTTTCTTT
CASSFLSSRHTEAFF
>14|TRBD2|once|TRBV27|TRBJ2-7
TGTGCCAGCAGCCGACTAGCGAGGGCCTACGAGCAGTACTTC
CASSRLARAYEQYF
>15|-|-|TRBV7-9|TRBJ2-1
TGTGCCAGCAGCCCCAGTGGAGGCCCGGAAGATGAGCAGTTCTTC
CASSPSGGPEDEQFF
>15|TRBD2|once|TRBV7-8|TRBJ2-7
TGTGCCAGCAGCTTAGTGGCGGGAGGAGGCCACGAGCAGTACTTC
CASSLVAGGGHEQYF
>14|TRBD1|-|TRBV5-8|TRBJ2-7
TGTGCCAGCCAAAAACAGGGGGTATACTACGAGCAGTACTTC
CASQKQGVYYEQYF
>15|TRBD1|-|TRBV9|TRBJ2-3
TGTGCCAGCAGCTTCCGGGACAGCCACACAGATACGCAGTATTTT
CASSFRDSHTDTQYF
>11|-|-|TRBV19|TRBJ2-4
TGTGCCAGTAGTCATAAAGGGGGTTTGCACTTC
CASSHKGGLHF
>14|-|-|TRBV7-3|TRBJ2-5
TGTGCCAGCAGCTTAACGCCTGCACAAGAGACCCAGTACTTC
CASSLTPAQETQYF
>14|-|-|TRBV6-5|TRBJ1-2
TGTGCCAGCAGTTACGGGTCGGGTTCCTATGGCTACACCTTC
CASSYGSGSYGYTF
>13|-|-|TRBV7-2|TRBJ2-1
TGTGCCAGCAGCTTAGCGGGGTGGGATGAGCAGTTCTTC
CASSLAGWDEQFF